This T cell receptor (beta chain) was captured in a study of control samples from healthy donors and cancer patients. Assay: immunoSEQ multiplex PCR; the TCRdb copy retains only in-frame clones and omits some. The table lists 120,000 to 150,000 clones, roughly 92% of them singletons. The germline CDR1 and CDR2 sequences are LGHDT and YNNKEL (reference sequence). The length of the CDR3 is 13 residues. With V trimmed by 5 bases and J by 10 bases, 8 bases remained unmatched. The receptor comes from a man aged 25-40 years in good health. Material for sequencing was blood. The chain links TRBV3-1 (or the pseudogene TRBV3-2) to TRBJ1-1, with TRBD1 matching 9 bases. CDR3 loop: CASSFRTGERAFF. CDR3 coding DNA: TGTGCCAGCAGCTTTCGGACAGGGGAAAGAGCTTTCTTT.